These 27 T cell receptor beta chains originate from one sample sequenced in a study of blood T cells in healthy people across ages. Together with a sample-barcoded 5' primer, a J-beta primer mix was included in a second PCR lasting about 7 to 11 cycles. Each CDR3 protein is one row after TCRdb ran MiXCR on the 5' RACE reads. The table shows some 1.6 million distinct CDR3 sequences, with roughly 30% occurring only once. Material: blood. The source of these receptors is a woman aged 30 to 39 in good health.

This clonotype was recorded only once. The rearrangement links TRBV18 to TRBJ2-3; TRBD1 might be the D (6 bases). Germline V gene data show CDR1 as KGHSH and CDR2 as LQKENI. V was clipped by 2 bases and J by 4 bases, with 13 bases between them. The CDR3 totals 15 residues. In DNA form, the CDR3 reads TGTGCCAGCTCACCAAGGGACAAGGGTTCAGATACGCAGTATTTT. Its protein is CASSPRDKGSDTQYF.

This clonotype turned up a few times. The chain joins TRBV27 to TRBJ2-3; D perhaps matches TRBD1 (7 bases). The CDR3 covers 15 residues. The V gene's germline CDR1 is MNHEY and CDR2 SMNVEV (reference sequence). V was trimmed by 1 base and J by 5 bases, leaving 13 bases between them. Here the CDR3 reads CASSLLQGRGDTQYF. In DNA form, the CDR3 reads TGTGCCAGCAGTTTATTACAGGGGCGGGGAGATACGCAGTATTTT.

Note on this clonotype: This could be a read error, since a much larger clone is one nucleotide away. CDR3: CASSQGGTAQETQYF. CDR3 nucleotides: TGCGCCAGCAGCCAAGGAGGGACAGCACAAGAGACCCAGTACTTC. V and J are TRBV4-1 and TRBJ2-5, with 7 nucleotides matching TRBD1. Germline V gene sequence: CDR1 MGHRA, CDR2 YSYEKL. This CDR3 is 15 amino acids long. V gave up 1 base and J gave up 2 bases; unmatched junction bases: 4.

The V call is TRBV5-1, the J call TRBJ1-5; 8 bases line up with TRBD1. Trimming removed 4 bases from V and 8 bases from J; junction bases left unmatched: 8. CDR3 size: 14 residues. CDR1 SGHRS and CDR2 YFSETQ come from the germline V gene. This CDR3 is CASSETGGAEPQHF. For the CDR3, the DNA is TGCGCCAGCAGCGAAACAGGGGGGGCAGAGCCCCAGCATTTT. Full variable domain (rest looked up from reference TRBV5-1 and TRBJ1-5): KAGVTQTPRYLIKTRGQQVTLSCSPISGHRSVSWYQQTPGQGLQFLFEYFSETQRNKGNFPGRFSGRQFSNSRSEMNVSTLELGDSALYLCASSETGGAEPQHFGDGTRLSIL.

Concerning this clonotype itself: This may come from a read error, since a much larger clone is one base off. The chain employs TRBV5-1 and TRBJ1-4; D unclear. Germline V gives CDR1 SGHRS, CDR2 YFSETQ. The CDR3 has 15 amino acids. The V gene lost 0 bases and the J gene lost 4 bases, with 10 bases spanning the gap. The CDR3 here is CASSLGRLDNEKLFF. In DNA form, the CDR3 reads TGCGCCAGCAGCTTGGGGCGGTTGGATAATGAAAAACTGTTTTTT.

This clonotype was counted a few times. Written as DNA, the CDR3 is TGCAGTGCTAGATCCGGCTTCTCCCCGGCGCACGAGCAGTACTTC. As protein: CSARSGFSPAHEQYF. V is TRBV20-1 and J is TRBJ2-7; D call uncertain. The germline V gene encodes CDR1 DFQATT and CDR2 SNEGSKA (reference sequence). The CDR3 sequence is 15 residues long. V shed 2 bases and J shed 5 bases, with 19 bases lying between them.

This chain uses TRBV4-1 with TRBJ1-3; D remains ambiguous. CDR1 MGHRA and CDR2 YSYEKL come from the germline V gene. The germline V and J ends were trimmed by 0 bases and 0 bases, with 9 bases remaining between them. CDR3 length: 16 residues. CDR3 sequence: CASSQEPAGSGNTIYF. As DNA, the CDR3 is TGCGCCAGCAGCCAAGAACCGGCGGGCTCTGGAAACACCATATATTTT.

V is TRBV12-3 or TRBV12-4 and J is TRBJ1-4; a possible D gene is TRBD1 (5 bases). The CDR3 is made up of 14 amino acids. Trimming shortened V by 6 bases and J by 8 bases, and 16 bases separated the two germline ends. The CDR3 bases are TGTGCCAGCAGGACCCGGGGGGTAGGGGAAAAACTGTTTTTT. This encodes CASRTRGVGEKLFF.

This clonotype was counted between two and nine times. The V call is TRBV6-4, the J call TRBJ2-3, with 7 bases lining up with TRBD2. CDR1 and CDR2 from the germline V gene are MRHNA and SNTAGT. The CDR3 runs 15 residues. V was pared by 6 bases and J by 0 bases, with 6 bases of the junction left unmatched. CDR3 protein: CASSPTSRSTDTQYF. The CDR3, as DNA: TGTGCCAGCAGCCCGACTAGCAGGAGCACAGATACGCAGTATTTT.

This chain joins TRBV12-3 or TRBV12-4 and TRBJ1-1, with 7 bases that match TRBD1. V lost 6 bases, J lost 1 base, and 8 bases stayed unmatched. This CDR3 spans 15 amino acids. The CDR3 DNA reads TGTGCCAGCAGGGGAAGGACAGGAACGAACACTGAAGCTTTCTTT. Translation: CASRGRTGTNTEAFF.

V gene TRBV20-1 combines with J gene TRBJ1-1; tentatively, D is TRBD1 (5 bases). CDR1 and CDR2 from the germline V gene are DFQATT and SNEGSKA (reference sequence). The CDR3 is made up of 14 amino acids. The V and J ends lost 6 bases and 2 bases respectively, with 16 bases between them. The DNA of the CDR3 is TGCAGTGCCCCGGGGTGGGGCTTAAACACTGAAGCTTTCTTT. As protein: CSAPGWGLNTEAFF.

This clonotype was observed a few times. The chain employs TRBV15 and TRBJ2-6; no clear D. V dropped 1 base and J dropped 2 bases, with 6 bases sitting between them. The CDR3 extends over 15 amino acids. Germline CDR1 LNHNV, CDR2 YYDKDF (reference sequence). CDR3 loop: CATSRGAPGANVLTF. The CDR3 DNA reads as TGTGCCACCAGCAGAGGGGCGCCTGGGGCCAACGTCCTGACTTTC.

Here the CDR3 reads CASSSGSAVYQETQYF. The CDR3 bases are TGTGCCAGCAGTTCGGGTTCCGCGGTGTACCAAGAGACCCAGTACTTC. The V gene is TRBV28, the J gene TRBJ2-5; D gene ambiguous. The germline V gene encodes CDR1 MDHEN and CDR2 SYDVKM. This CDR3 is 16 amino acids long. Trimming shortened V by 4 bases and J by 0 bases, and 15 bases separated the two germline ends.

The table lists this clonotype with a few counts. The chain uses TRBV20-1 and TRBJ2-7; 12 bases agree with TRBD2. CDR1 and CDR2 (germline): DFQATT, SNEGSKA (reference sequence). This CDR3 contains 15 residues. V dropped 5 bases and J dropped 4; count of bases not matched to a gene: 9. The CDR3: CSASRLAGGPYEQYF. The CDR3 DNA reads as TGCAGTGCTTCCCGTCTAGCGGGAGGGCCTTACGAGCAGTACTTC.

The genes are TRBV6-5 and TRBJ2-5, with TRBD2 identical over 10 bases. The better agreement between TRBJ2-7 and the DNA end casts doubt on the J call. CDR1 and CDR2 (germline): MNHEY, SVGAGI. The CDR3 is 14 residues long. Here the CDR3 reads CASSSGAGGSEQYF. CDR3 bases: TGTGCCAGCAGTTCGGGAGCGGGAGGGAGCGAGCAGTACTTC.

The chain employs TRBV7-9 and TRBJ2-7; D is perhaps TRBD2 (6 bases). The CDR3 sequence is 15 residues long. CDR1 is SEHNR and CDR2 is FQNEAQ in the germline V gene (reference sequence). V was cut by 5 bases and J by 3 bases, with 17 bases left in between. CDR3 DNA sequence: TGTGCCAGCAGCCCATGCGGGGCAGATGACTACGAGCAGTACTTC. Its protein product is CASSPCGADDYEQYF.

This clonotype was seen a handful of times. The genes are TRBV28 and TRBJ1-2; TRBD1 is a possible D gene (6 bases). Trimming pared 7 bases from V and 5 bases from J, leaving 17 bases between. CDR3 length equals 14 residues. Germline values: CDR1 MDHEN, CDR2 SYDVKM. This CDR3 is CASIKSGRGYGYTF. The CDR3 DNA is TGTGCCAGCATCAAATCAGGCAGGGGTTATGGCTACACCTTC.

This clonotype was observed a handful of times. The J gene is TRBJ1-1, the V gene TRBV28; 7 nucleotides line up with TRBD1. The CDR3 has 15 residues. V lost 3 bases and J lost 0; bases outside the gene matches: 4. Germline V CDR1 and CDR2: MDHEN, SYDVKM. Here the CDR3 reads CASSFQGEMNTEAFF. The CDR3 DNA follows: TGTGCCAGCAGTTTCCAGGGGGAGATGAACACTGAAGCTTTCTTT. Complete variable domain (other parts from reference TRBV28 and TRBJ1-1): DVKVTQSSRYLVKRTGEKVFLECVQDMDHENMFWYRQDPGLGLRLIYFSYDVKMKEKGDIPEGYSVSREKKERFSLILESASTNQTSMYLCASSFQGEMNTEAFFGQGTRLTVV.

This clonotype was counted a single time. The CDR3 loop is CASSDSRDLRVTYEQYF. In nucleotides, the CDR3 is TGTGCCAGCAGTGACTCGAGGGACTTGCGGGTTACCTACGAGCAGTACTTC. The chain joins TRBV6-4 to TRBJ2-7; D possibly corresponds to TRBD2 (6 bases). There are 17 residues in the CDR3. V dropped 0 bases and J dropped 2 bases, with 17 bases sitting between them. CDR1 and CDR2 from the germline V gene are MRHNA and SNTAGT.

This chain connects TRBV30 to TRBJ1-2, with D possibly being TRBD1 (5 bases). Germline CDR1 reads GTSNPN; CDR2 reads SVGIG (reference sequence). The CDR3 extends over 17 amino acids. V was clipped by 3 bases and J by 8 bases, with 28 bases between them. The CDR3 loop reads CAWRGFWPYKGLGGYTF. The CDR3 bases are TGTGCCTGGAGAGGATTCTGGCCTTACAAGGGACTCGGCGGCTACACCTTC.

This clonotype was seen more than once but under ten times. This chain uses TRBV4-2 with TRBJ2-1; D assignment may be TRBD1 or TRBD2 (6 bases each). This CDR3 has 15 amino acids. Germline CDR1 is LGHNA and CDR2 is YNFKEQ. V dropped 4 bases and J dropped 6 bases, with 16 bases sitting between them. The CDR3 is CASSPYPGASNEQFF. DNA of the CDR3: TGTGCCAGCAGCCCCTACCCGGGGGCCTCCAATGAGCAGTTCTTC.

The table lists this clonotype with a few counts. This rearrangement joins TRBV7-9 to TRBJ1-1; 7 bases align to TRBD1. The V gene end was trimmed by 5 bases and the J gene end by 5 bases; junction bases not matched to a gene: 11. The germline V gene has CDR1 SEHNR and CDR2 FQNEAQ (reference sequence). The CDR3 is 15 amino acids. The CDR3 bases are TGTGCCAGCAGCCCTAGGGAGGGGGCGCGAACTGAAGCTTTCTTT. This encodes CASSPREGARTEAFF.

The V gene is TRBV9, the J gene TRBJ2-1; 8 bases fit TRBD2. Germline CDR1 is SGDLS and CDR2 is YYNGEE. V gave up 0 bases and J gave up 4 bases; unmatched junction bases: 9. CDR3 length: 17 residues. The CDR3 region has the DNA TGTGCCAGCAGCGTAGTCGGGGGGGCTAGCGGGTACAATGAGCAGTTCTTC. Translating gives CASSVVGGASGYNEQFF.

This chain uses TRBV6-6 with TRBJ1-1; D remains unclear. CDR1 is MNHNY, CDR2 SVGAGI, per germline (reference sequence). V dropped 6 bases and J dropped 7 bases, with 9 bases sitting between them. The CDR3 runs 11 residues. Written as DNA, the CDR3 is TGTGCCAGCAGCGATGGCCGTGAAGCTTTCTTT. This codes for CASSDGREAFF.

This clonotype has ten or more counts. CDR3 in DNA: TGCAGCGCCTCTGGGACAGGGGGCATCTACGAGCAGTACTTC. As protein: CSASGTGGIYEQYF. The V and J genes are TRBV29-1 and TRBJ2-7, with 12 positions matching TRBD1. CDR3 length: 14 amino acids. Germline V CDR1 and CDR2: SQVTM, ANQGSEA. V dropped 7 bases and J dropped 3; count of bases not matched to a gene: 7.

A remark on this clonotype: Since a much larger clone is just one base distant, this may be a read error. For the CDR3, the DNA is TGCAGTGCTAGGACCGACAGGAATGCTAACTATGGCTACACCTTC. Translating it yields CSARTDRNANYGYTF. This chain uses TRBV20-1 with TRBJ1-2, with D possibly being TRBD1 (6 bases). This CDR3 has 15 amino acids. Trimming left V 3 bases short and J 0 bases short, with 14 bases between. Germline-derived CDR1 and CDR2 are DFQATT and SNEGSKA (reference sequence).

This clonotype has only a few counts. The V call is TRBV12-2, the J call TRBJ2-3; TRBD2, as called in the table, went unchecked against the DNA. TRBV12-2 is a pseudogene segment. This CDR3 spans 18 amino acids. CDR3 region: CASRLDPGLAGEGRYQYF. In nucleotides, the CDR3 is TGTGCAAGTCGCTTAGATCCGGGACTAGCGGGAGAAGGCAGATACCAGTATTTT.